The 11 T cell receptor beta chains reported below all come from one sample, sequenced in a study of T cells in Graves' hyperthyroidism and ophthalmopathy. Template material for amplifying TCR beta CDR3 regions consisted of RNA transcripts. First-round RT-PCR with HTBI primers amplified the TCR CDR3 region. TCRdb re-called the multiplex PCR reads with MiXCR, one entry per CDR3 protein. The table records under 400,000 distinct CDR3 sequences, roughly 15% of them present only once. Input material: blood. These TCRs come from a woman between 55 and 75 years old with Graves' ophthalmopathy.

This clonotype was counted ten times or more. DNA for the CDR3: TGTGCCAGCAACTTACAGGGGAGTGATCCGCAGTATTTT. Protein sequence: CASNLQGSDPQYF. The chain links TRBV27 to TRBJ2-3; 7 bases are shared with TRBD1. The germline CDR1 and CDR2 sequences are MNHEY and SMNVEV (reference sequence). The CDR3 totals 13 residues. V was clipped by 7 bases and J by 10 bases; unmatched bases: 11.

This clonotype was counted at least ten times. The chain is built from TRBV20-1 and TRBJ2-5; 10 nucleotides match TRBD2. V lost 6 bases, J lost 5 bases, and 9 bases stayed unmatched. CDR1 is DFQATT, CDR2 SNEGSKA, per germline (reference sequence). The CDR3 runs 14 residues. CDR3 DNA: TGCAGTGCCTCCCCGGGACTAGCGTGGGAGACCCAGTACTTC. Translating it yields CSASPGLAWETQYF.

J is TRBJ2-4 and V is TRBV20-1; 7 bases fit TRBD1. V shed 6 bases and J 0 bases; nucleotides not matched to a gene: 11. The CDR3 spans 16 residues. From germline, CDR1 is DFQATT and CDR2 SNEGSKA (reference sequence). CDR3 amino acids: CSAPPPGQRAKNIQYF. The CDR3 DNA reads TGCAGTGCCCCGCCCCCGGGACAGCGAGCCAAAAACATTCAGTACTTC.

Points on this clonotype: This sequence may be a read error, since a much larger clone differs from it by one base. This sequence joins TRBV11-2 and TRBJ2-3; perhaps TRBD2 as D (6 bases). Germline V gene data show CDR1 as SGHAT and CDR2 as FQNNGV. Trimming took off 11 bases at V and 4 bases at J, with 16 bases between the two ends. The CDR3 loop spans 13 amino acids. CDR3 in DNA: TGTGCCGGCACGGCGGGAAGGGCAGATACGCAGTATTTT. Translation gives CAGTAGRADTQYF.

Here the CDR3 reads CAISESGQNEKLFF. For the CDR3, the DNA is TGTGCCATCAGTGAGTCGGGACAGAATGAAAAACTGTTTTTT. The V and J genes are TRBV10-3 and TRBJ1-4; 7 bases fit TRBD1. Germline CDR1 reads ENHRY; CDR2 reads SYGVKD. J was trimmed by 5 bases and V by 0 bases; bases with no gene match: 0. This CDR3 spans 14 amino acids.

There are many counts of this clonotype. V and J are TRBV2 and TRBJ2-5; TRBD2 is a possible D gene (6 bases). In germline, CDR1 is SNHLY, CDR2 FYNNEI. Trimming removed 0 bases from V and 5 bases from J, with 13 bases in between. This CDR3 is 15 amino acids long. CDR3 in amino acids: CASSEATGDLETQYF. The CDR3 nucleotides are TGTGCCAGCAGTGAAGCGACGGGGGATCTTGAGACCCAGTACTTC.

This clonotype was counted ten times or more. This sequence joins TRBV7-8 and TRBJ2-5; TRBD1 matches at 11 bases. In germline, CDR1 is SGHVS, CDR2 FQNEAQ. The CDR3 loop spans 15 amino acids. The J segment lost 7 bases and the V segment lost 2 bases, leaving 6 bases of the junction unmatched. DNA for the CDR3: TGTGCCAGCAGCTTAAGCGGGACAGGGGGGTCGACCCAGTACTTC. Residues: CASSLSGTGGSTQYF. Together with reference TRBV7-8 and TRBJ2-5, the CDR3 gives the full variable domain: GAGVSQSPRYKVAKRGQDVALRCDPISGHVSLFWYQQALGQGPEFLTYFQNEAQLDKSGLPSDRFFAERPEGSVSTLKIQRTQQEDSAVYLCASSLSGTGGSTQYFGPGTRLLVL.

This chain connects TRBV19 to TRBJ2-1, with TRBD2 identical over 7 bases. The length of the CDR3 is 13 residues. J was trimmed by 8 bases and V by 8 bases; bases with no gene match: 9. CDR1 LNHDA and CDR2 SQIVND come from the germline V gene (reference sequence). The CDR3 bases are TGTGCCAGTTCTAGCGGCCTTATCTATGAGCAGTTCTTC. This gives the protein CASSSGLIYEQFF.

This clonotype was seen a handful of times. V usage is TRBV9 and J usage is TRBJ2-4, with D possibly TRBD2 on 5 matching bases. V was pared by 7 bases and J by 6 bases, with 8 bases between. Germline assignment: CDR1 SGDLS and CDR2 YYNGEE. This CDR3 region has 11 residues. This CDR3 is CASGSLNIQYF. DNA of the CDR3: TGTGCCAGCGGGAGCCTAAACATTCAGTACTTC.

The genes are TRBV4-1 and TRBJ2-1; TRBD2 matches 8 bases. CDR1 MGHRA and CDR2 YSYEKL come from the germline V gene. The J segment lost 9 bases and the V segment lost 1 base, leaving 8 bases of the junction unmatched. CDR3 length: 15 residues. The CDR3: CASSQGRAGASEQFF. The CDR3 bases are TGCGCCAGCAGCCAAGGGAGAGCGGGAGCGAGTGAGCAGTTCTTC.

The V and J genes are TRBV7-9 and TRBJ2-3; 16 nucleotides align to TRBD2. V shed 3 bases, J shed 6 bases, and the junction held 9 bases outside the gene matches. Germline lookup yields CDR1 SEHNR and CDR2 FQNEAQ (reference sequence). The CDR3 contains 18 residues. The CDR3 nucleotides are TGTGCCAGCAGCTTCACACCGGGACTAGCGGGAGGGTTGGATACGCAGTATTTT. Its translation is CASSFTPGLAGGLDTQYF.